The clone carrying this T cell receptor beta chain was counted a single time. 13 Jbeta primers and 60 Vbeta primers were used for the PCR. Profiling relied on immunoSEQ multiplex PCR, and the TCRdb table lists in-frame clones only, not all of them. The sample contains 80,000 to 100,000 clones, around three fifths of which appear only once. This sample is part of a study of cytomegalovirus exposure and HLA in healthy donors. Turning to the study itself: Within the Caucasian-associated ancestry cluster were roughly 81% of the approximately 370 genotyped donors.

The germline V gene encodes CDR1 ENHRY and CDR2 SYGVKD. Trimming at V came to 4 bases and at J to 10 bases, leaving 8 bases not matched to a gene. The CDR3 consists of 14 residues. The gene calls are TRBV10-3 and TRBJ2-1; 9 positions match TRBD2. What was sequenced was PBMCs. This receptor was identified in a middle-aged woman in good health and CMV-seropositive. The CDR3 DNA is TGTGCCATCAGTGTGGTAGCGGGAGTAGAGGAGCAGTTCTTC. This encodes CAISVVAGVEEQFF.